A single T cell receptor (beta chain) is shown here with its context. Profiled with immunoSEQ multiplex PCR; TCRdb holds only in-frame clones, not every one. The sample shows 300,000 or so clones, around 85% of them seen only once. J was trimmed by 3 bases and V by 4 bases; bases with no gene match: 11. CDR1 MNHEY and CDR2 SVGEGT come from the germline V gene. This CDR3 is built from 16 residues. These data come from a study of blood T cell repertoires in COVID-19. Study information: Italy, Spain and the United States were the sources of the convalescent and acute COVID-19 samples. From T cells, B-cell-depleted T cells, or PBMCs came the material, which was cDNA or gDNA.

Sample: PBMCs or T cells enriched from blood (not recorded which). The chain has TRBV6-2 or TRBV6-3 and TRBJ2-5, with 7 bases aligning to TRBD2. This receptor was identified in a woman in her 40s with acute COVID-19. The CDR3 coding sequence is TGTGCCAGCAGTTCCCCTAGCGGACGATTGGAAGAGACCCAGTACTTC. Encoded protein: CASSSPSGRLEETQYF.